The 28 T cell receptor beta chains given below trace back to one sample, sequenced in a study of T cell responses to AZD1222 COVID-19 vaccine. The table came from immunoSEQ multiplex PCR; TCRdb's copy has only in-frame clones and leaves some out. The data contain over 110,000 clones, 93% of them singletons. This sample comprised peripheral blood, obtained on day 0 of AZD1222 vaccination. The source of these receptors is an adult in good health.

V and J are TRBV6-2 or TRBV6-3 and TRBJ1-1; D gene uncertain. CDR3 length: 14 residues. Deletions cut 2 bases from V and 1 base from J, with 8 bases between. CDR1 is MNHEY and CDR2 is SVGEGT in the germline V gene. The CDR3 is CASSYRQTNTEAFF. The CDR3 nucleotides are TGTGCCAGCAGTTACCGCCAGACGAACACTGAAGCTTTCTTT.

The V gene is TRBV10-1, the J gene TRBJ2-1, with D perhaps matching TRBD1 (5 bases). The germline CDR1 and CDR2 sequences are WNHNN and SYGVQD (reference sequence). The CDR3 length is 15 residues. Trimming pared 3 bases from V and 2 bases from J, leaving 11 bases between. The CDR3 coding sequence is TGCGCCAGCAGTGATACCGGACAACCCTACAATGAGCAGTTCTTC. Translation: CASSDTGQPYNEQFF.

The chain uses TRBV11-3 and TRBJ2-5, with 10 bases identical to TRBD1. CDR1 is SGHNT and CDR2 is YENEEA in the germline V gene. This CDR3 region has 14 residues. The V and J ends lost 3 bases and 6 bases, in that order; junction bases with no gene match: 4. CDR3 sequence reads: CASSLTGGGKTQYF. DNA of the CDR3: TGTGCCAGCAGCTTGACAGGGGGCGGCAAGACCCAGTACTTC. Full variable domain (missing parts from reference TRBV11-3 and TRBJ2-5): EAGVVQSPRYKIIEKKQPVAFWCNPISGHNTLYWYLQNLGQGPELLIRYENEEAVDDSQLPKDRFSAERLKGVDSTLKIQPAELGDSAVYLCASSLTGGGKTQYFGPGTRLLVL.

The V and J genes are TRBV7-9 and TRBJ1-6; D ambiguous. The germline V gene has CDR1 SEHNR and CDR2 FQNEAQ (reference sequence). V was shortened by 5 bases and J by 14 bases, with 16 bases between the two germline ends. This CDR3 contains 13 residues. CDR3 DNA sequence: TGTGCCAGCAGCGGCGATGACTGGTTATCCCTCCACTTT. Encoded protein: CASSGDDWLSLHF.

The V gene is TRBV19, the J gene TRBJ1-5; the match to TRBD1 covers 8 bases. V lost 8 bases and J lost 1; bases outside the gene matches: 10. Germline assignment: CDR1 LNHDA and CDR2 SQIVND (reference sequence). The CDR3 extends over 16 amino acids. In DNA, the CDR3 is TGTGCCAGTTCGTCGACAGGGGCCGTAAGCAATCAGCCCCAGCATTTT. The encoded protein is CASSSTGAVSNQPQHF.

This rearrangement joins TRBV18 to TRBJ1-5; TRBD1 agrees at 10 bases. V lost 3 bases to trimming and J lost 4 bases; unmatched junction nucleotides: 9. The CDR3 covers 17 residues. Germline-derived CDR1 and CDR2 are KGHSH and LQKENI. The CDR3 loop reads CASSPGTGVSSNQPQHF. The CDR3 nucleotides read TGTGCCAGCTCACCCGGGACAGGGGTCTCCTCTAATCAGCCCCAGCATTTT.

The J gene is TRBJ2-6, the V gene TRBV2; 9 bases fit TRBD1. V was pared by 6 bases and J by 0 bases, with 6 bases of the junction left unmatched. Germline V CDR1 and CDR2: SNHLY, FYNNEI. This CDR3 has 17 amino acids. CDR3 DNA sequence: TGTGCCAGCAGGCCGGGACAGGGAAACTCTGGGGCCAACGTCCTGACTTTC. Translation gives CASRPGQGNSGANVLTF.

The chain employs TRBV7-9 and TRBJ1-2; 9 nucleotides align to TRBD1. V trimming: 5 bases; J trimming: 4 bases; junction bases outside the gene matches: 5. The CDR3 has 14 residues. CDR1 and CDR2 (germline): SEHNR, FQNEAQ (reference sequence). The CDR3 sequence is CASSQTGGGYGYTF. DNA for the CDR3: TGTGCCAGCAGCCAGACAGGGGGAGGCTATGGCTACACCTTC.

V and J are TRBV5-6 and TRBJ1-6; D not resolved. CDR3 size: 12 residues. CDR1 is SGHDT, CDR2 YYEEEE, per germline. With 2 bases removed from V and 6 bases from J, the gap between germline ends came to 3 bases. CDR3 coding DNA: TGTGCCAGCAGCTTCATTAATTCACCCCTCCACTTT. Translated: CASSFINSPLHF.

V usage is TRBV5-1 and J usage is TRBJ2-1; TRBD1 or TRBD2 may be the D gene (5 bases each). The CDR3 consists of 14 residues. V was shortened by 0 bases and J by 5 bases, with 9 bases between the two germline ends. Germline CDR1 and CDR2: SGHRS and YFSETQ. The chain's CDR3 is CASSLGGINNEQFF. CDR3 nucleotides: TGCGCCAGCAGCTTGGGGGGGATTAACAATGAGCAGTTCTTC.

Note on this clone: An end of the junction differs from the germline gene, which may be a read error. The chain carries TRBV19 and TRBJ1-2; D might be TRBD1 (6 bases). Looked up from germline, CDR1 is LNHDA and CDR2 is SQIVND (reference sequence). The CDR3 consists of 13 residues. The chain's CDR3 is CASRDQGNYGYTF. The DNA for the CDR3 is TGCGCCAGTAGGGATCAGGGGAACTATGGCTACACCTTC.

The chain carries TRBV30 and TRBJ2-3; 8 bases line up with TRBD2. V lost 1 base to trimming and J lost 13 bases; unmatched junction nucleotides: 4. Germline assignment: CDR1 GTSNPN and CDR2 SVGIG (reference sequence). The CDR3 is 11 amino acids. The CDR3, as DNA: TGTGCCTGGAGTGGAAGCGGGAGTGAGTATTTT. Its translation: CAWSGSGSEYF.

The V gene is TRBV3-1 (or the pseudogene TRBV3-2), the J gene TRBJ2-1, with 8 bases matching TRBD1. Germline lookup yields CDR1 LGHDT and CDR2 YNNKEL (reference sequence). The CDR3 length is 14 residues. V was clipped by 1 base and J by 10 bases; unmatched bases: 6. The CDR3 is CASSQGDRSNEQFF. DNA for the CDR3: TGTGCCAGCAGCCAAGGGGACAGGTCGAACGAGCAGTTCTTC.

CDR3 region: CASSRTSGVGSYEQYF. CDR3 nucleotides: TGTGCCAGCAGCCGTACCAGCGGCGTAGGGTCCTACGAGCAGTACTTC. V is TRBV6-2 or TRBV6-3 and J is TRBJ2-7, with a weak D call TRBD2 (5 bases). The CDR3 is 16 amino acids. The V and J ends lost 6 bases and 1 base respectively, with 19 bases between them. Germline V lookup: CDR1 MNHEY, CDR2 SVGEGT.

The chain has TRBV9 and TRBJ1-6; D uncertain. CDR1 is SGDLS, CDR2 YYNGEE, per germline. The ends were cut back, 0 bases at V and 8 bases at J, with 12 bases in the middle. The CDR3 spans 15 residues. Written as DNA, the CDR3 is TGTGCCAGCAGCGTAGAAGGTACGAGGGATTCACCCCTCCACTTT. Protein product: CASSVEGTRDSPLHF.

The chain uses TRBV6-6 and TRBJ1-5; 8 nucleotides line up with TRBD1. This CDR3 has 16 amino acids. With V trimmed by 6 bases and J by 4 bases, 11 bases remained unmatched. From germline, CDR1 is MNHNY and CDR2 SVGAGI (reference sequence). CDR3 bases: TGTGCCAGCAGCACAACCGGGACAGGAGGGAATCAGCCCCAGCATTTT. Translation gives CASSTTGTGGNQPQHF.

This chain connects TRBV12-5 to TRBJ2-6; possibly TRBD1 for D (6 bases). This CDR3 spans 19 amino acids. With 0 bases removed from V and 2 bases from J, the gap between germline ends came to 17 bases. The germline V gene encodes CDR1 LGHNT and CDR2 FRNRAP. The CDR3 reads CASGLVGVGAFTGANVLTF. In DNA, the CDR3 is TGTGCTAGTGGTTTGGTAGGGGTGGGGGCCTTTACTGGGGCCAACGTCCTGACTTTC.

The CDR3 protein is CASSLDGTENQPQHF. The CDR3 DNA sequence: TGCGCCAGCAGTCTGGACGGGACAGAGAATCAGCCCCAGCATTTT. J is TRBJ1-5 and V is TRBV5-1, with 7 bases matching TRBD1. The CDR3 covers 15 residues. V was pared by 5 bases and J by 4 bases, with 9 bases of the junction left unmatched. CDR1 is SGHRS, CDR2 YFSETQ, per germline.

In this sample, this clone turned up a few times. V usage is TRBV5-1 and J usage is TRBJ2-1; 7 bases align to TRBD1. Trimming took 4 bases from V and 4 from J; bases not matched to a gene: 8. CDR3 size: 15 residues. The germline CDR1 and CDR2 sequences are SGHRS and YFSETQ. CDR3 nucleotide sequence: TGCGCCAGCAGCCCTAGGGACAGCCCTTACAATGAGCAGTTCTTC. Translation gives CASSPRDSPYNEQFF.

This CDR3 is CASSGVTAQETQYF. The CDR3 nucleotides read TGTGCCAGCAGTGGTGTGACAGCCCAAGAGACCCAGTACTTC. This rearrangement joins TRBV2 to TRBJ2-5, with D possibly being TRBD1 (5 bases). The CDR3 spans 14 residues. Germline lookup yields CDR1 SNHLY and CDR2 FYNNEI. V dropped 4 bases and J dropped 1 base, with 10 bases sitting between them.

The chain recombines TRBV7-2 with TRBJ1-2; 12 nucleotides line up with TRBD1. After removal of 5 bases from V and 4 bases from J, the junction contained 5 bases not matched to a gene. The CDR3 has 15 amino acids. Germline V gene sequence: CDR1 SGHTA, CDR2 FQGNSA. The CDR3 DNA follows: TGTGCCAGCAGCGCCGGGACAGGGGGCCCCTATGGCTACACCTTC. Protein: CASSAGTGGPYGYTF. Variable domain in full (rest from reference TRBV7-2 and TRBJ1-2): GAGVSQSPSNKVTEKGKDVELRCDPISGHTALYWYRQSLGQGLEFLIYFQGNSAPDKSGLPSDRFSAERTGGSVSTLTIQRTQQEDSAVYLCASSAGTGGPYGYTFGSGTRLTVV.

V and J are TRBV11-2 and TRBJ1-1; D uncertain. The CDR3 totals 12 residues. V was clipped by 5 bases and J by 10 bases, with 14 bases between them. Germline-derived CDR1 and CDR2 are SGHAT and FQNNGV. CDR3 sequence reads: CASSPLVLAAFF. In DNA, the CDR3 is TGTGCCAGCAGCCCGTTAGTTCTGGCAGCTTTCTTT.

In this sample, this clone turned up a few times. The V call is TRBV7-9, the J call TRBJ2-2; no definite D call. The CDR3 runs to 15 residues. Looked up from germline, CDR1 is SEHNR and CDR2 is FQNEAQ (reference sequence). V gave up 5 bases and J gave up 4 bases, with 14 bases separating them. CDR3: CASSLIPLSTGELFF. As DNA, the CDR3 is TGTGCCAGCAGCCTAATACCCTTAAGCACCGGGGAGCTGTTTTTT. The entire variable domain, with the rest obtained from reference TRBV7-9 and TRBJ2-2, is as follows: DTGVSQNPRHKITKRGQNVTFRCDPISEHNRLYWYRQTLGQGPEFLTYFQNEAQLEKSRLLSDRFSAERPKGSFSTLEIQRTEQGDSAMYLCASSLIPLSTGELFFGEGSRLTVL.

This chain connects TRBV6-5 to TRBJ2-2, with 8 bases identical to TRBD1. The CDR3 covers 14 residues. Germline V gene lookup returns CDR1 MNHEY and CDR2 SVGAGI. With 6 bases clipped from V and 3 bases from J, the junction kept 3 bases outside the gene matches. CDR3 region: CASRKQGDTGELFF. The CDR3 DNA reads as TGTGCCAGCAGGAAACAGGGGGACACCGGGGAGCTGTTTTTT.

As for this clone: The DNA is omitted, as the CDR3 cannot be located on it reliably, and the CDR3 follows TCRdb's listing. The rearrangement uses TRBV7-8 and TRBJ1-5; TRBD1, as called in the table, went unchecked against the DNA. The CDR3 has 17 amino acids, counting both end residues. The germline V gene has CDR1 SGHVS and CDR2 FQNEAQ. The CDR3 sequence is CASSLAGDRAAISPSIF.

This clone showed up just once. As DNA, the CDR3 is TGTGCTAGTGGTTTTGCCCCGGCAGGGGGCATCGGGGAGCTGTTTTTT. Amino acids: CASGFAPAGGIGELFF. The V call is TRBV12-5, the J call TRBJ2-2, with TRBD1 identical over 8 bases. The CDR3 loop spans 16 amino acids. V gave up 3 bases and J gave up 7 bases; unmatched junction bases: 10. Germline V gene data show CDR1 as LGHNT and CDR2 as FRNRAP.

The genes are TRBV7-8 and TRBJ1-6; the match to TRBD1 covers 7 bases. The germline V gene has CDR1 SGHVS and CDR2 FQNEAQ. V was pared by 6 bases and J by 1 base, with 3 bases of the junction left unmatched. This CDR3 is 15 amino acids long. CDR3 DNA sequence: TGTGCCAGCAGGAAGGGGGCTTCCTATAATTCACCCCTCCACTTT. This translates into CASRKGASYNSPLHF.

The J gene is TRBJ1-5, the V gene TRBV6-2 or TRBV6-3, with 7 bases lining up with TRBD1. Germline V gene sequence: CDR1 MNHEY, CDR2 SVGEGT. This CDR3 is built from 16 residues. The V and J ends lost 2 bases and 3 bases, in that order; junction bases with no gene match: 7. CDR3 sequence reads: CASSYHRGSVNQPQHF. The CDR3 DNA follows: TGTGCCAGCAGTTACCACAGGGGATCCGTCAATCAGCCCCAGCATTTT.